These 23 T cell receptor beta chains share one sample of origin, sequenced in a study of early T cells in non-severe SARS-CoV-2 infection. TCRdb independently ran MiXCR on the 5' RACE reads; one entry per CDR3 protein. The sample records 50,000 to 60,000 distinct CDR3 sequences, approximately 11% being singletons. Input material: whole blood. The receptors were gathered from an adult who was a healthcare worker with PCR-confirmed SARS-CoV-2 infection or an uninfected control (not recorded which).

The chain employs TRBV7-9 and TRBJ2-1, with D possibly TRBD2 on 6 matching bases. Per germline, CDR1 SEHNR and CDR2 FQNEAQ (reference sequence). The V end was cut by 8 bases, the J end by 13 bases, with 18 bases between. The CDR3 covers 12 residues. The DNA of the CDR3 is TGTGCCAGCCAAACTGGGCGGGAAAGACAGTTCTTC. Its protein is CASQTGRERQFF.

This clonotype was seen many times. The J gene is TRBJ2-7, the V gene TRBV20-1; TRBD1 might be the D (6 bases). The V end was cut by 6 bases, the J end by 0 bases, with 18 bases between. The CDR3 extends over 15 amino acids. Germline loops: CDR1 DFQATT, CDR2 SNEGSKA (reference sequence). As DNA, the CDR3 is TGCAGTGCCAGCGAGGGGTCAGGGGTCTCCTACGAGCAGTACTTC. Encoded protein: CSASEGSGVSYEQYF.

This clonotype was counted ten times or more. J is TRBJ2-1 and V is TRBV12-3 or TRBV12-4; unclear D gene. The V end was cut by 6 bases, the J end by 8 bases, with 23 bases between. The CDR3 has 16 amino acids. Here the CDR3 reads CASSLVGGRVFDEQFF. CDR3 DNA sequence: TGTGCCAGCAGCTTGGTGGGCGGTCGCGTTTTCGATGAGCAGTTCTTC.

In its sample, this clonotype was seen a few times. This sequence joins TRBV11-1 and TRBJ2-1; TRBD2 agrees at 8 bases. This CDR3 has 15 amino acids. Trimming cost V 5 bases and J 5 bases; bases outside gene matches: 8. In germline, CDR1 is SGHAT, CDR2 FQDESV (reference sequence). CDR3 in DNA: TGTGCCAGCAGCAGCGACCAGCGGGGGAACAATGAGCAGTTCTTC. Translation gives CASSSDQRGNNEQFF.

This clonotype was picked up a small number of times. V is TRBV4-1 and J is TRBJ2-7; TRBD1 aligns across 11 bases. J was trimmed by 4 bases and V by 0 bases; bases with no gene match: 2. This CDR3 contains 15 residues. Germline-derived CDR1 and CDR2 are MGHRA and YSYEKL. Here the CDR3 reads CASSQEGQGAYEQYF. CDR3 sequence (DNA): TGCGCCAGCAGCCAAGAAGGACAGGGGGCATACGAGCAGTACTTC.

This clonotype was counted at least ten times. The chain employs TRBV6-5 and TRBJ2-7; perhaps TRBD2 as D (6 bases). Trimming left V 5 bases short and J 6 bases short, with 14 bases between. Germline lookup yields CDR1 MNHEY and CDR2 SVGAGI. This CDR3 has 13 residues. In nucleotides, the CDR3 is TGTGCCAGCAGTAAGTCCGGGGGTGGCGAGCAGTACTTC. Translation gives CASSKSGGGEQYF.

The genes are TRBV19 and TRBJ2-1; D remains ambiguous. Deletions cut 5 bases from V and 3 bases from J, with 5 bases between. The CDR3 covers 12 residues. Looked up from germline, CDR1 is LNHDA and CDR2 is SQIVND (reference sequence). As DNA, the CDR3 is TGTGCCAGTAGTGTATTCTACAATGAGCAGTTCTTC. Residues: CASSVFYNEQFF.

The chain has TRBV20-1 and TRBJ2-5; D is unclear. V gave up 4 bases and J gave up 2 bases, with 2 bases separating them. The germline V gene has CDR1 DFQATT and CDR2 SNEGSKA (reference sequence). There are 10 residues in the CDR3. The CDR3 sequence: CSAKQETQYF. CDR3 nucleotides: TGCAGTGCTAAGCAAGAGACCCAGTACTTC.

This clonotype was counted at least ten times. CDR3 nucleotides: TGTGCCAGCAGTAAACGGACTAGCGGGTCCCAAGAGACCCAGTACTTC. It yields the protein CASSKRTSGSQETQYF. The chain carries TRBV6-6 and TRBJ2-5, with 11 bases lining up with TRBD2. With 5 bases clipped from V and 1 base from J, the junction kept 6 bases outside the gene matches. Germline CDR1 and CDR2: MNHNY and SVGAGI (reference sequence). CDR3 size: 16 residues.

This clonotype was found a few times. V usage is TRBV7-2 and J usage is TRBJ2-7; maybe TRBD2 (5 bases). The germline V gene encodes CDR1 SGHTA and CDR2 FQGNSA. The ends were cut back, 4 bases at V and 3 bases at J, with 10 bases in the middle. This CDR3 has 13 amino acids. The CDR3 is CASSSTRFYEQYF. DNA for the CDR3: TGTGCCAGCAGCTCTACTAGGTTCTACGAGCAGTACTTC.

This clonotype came up many times. The V call is TRBV11-2, the J call TRBJ1-6; D is possibly TRBD1 (5 bases). This CDR3 spans 14 amino acids. Trimming pared 4 bases from V and 12 bases from J, leaving 16 bases between. Germline CDR1 reads SGHAT; CDR2 reads FQNNGV. The CDR3 nucleotides are TGTGCCAGCAGCTCCCTGGCCGCCCAGGGACCCCTCCACTTT. It translates to CASSSLAAQGPLHF.

This chain links TRBV7-9 with TRBJ1-4; D may be TRBD1 (5 bases). V dropped 3 bases and J dropped 8 bases, with 16 bases sitting between them. In germline, CDR1 is SEHNR, CDR2 FQNEAQ (reference sequence). This CDR3 is 15 amino acids long. The CDR3 spells CASSFYGTSEEKLFF. In DNA, the CDR3 is TGTGCCAGCAGCTTTTACGGGACCTCAGAAGAAAAACTGTTTTTT.

This clonotype was recorded many times. The V and J genes are TRBV21-1 and TRBJ2-1; no check of the table's D call, TRBD2, against the DNA was made. TRBV21-1 is assigned pseudogene status. The CDR3 spans 18 residues. Here the CDR3 DNA reads TGTGCCAGCAGCAAAGGGTCAGCGGGAGGGGTAATTTCCAGTGAGCAGTTCTTC. It yields the protein CASSKGSAGGVISSEQFF.

This clonotype was detected a few times. The chain recombines TRBV7-3 with TRBJ2-1; TRBD2 matches at 9 bases. Germline V gene sequence: CDR1 SGHTA, CDR2 FQGTGA. The CDR3 loop spans 12 amino acids. Losses at the gene ends were 4 bases for V and 10 bases for J; bases not matched to a gene: 2. The CDR3, as DNA: TGTGCCAGCAGCTCTAGCGGGGACGAGCAGTTCTTC. As protein: CASSSSGDEQFF.

The chain carries TRBV9 and TRBJ1-1; D call uncertain. Trimming took off 4 bases at V and 7 bases at J, with 17 bases between the two ends. Germline CDR1 SGDLS, CDR2 YYNGEE. The length of the CDR3 is 14 residues. CDR3 in DNA: TGTGCCAGCAGCCCCACACCGTCGCCTATTGAAGCTTTCTTT. Its protein product is CASSPTPSPIEAFF.

This clonotype was counted ten times or more. The chain joins TRBV29-1 to TRBJ2-1; tentative D call: TRBD1 (5 bases). The CDR3 extends over 13 amino acids. V gave up 7 bases and J gave up 4 bases, with 14 bases separating them. Germline V gene lookup returns CDR1 SQVTM and CDR2 ANQGSEA. CDR3 protein: CSAGPNEYNEQFF. CDR3 DNA sequence: TGCAGCGCAGGGCCGAACGAGTACAATGAGCAGTTCTTC.

This clonotype was found a few times. This sequence joins TRBV6-2 or TRBV6-3 and TRBJ2-1; no firm D call. The V end was cut by 4 bases, the J end by 5 bases, with 12 bases between. Germline V lookup: CDR1 MNHEY, CDR2 SVGEGT. The CDR3 has 14 residues. CDR3 sequence reads: CASSLADNDNEQFF. As DNA, the CDR3 is TGTGCCAGCAGTTTAGCAGATAACGACAATGAGCAGTTCTTC.

In its sample, this clonotype was seen a few times. The chain combines TRBV12-3 or TRBV12-4 with TRBJ1-2; D is unclear. CDR3 size: 14 residues. V lost 3 bases and J 7 bases, leaving 15 bases between the germline ends. In DNA, the CDR3 is TGTGCCAGCAGTTTTACCCCGCAAAGAGGTGGCTACACCTTC. Protein product: CASSFTPQRGGYTF.

This clonotype appeared a few times. V usage is TRBV20-1 and J usage is TRBJ1-5; TRBD1 aligns across 8 bases. The CDR3 length is 14 residues. The junction had 7 bases not matched to a gene; V was cut back by 2 bases and J by 7 bases. CDR1 and CDR2 from the germline V gene are DFQATT and SNEGSKA (reference sequence). In DNA, the CDR3 is TGCAGTGCTAGATCCCAGGGGGCCGGGCAGCCCCAGCATTTT. It specifies CSARSQGAGQPQHF.

In its sample, this clonotype was seen many times. The chain is built from TRBV7-2 and TRBJ2-3; 14 nucleotides align to TRBD2. Germline V CDR1 and CDR2: SGHTA, FQGNSA. J gave up 5 bases and V 2 bases, and 15 bases lay outside the gene matches. There are 20 residues in the CDR3. The CDR3 DNA reads TGTGCCAGCAGCTTACCGGGACTAGCGGGAGCGCGAAAAAGACAAGATACGCAGTATTTT. Protein: CASSLPGLAGARKRQDTQYF.

This chain connects TRBV7-6 to TRBJ2-1, with TRBD2 matching over 10 bases. Germline-derived CDR1 and CDR2 are SGHVS and FNYEAQ. V dropped 6 bases and J dropped 2; count of bases not matched to a gene: 4. The CDR3 spans 15 residues. DNA of the CDR3: TGTGCCAGCAGACCTAGCGGGAGACCCTACAATGAGCAGTTCTTC. Its translation is CASRPSGRPYNEQFF.

The J gene is TRBJ1-3, the V gene TRBV7-9; D may be TRBD1 (6 bases). The CDR3 contains 14 residues. Germline V gene sequence: CDR1 SEHNR, CDR2 FQNEAQ (reference sequence). Trimming shortened V by 6 bases and J by 3 bases, and 12 bases separated the two germline ends. The CDR3 sequence is CASSSGAGGNTIYF. Written as DNA, the CDR3 is TGTGCCAGCAGTTCAGGGGCGGGTGGAAACACCATATATTTT.

This clonotype was recorded at least ten times. The V and J genes are TRBV4-3 and TRBJ1-1; D possibly corresponds to TRBD1 (5 bases). With 2 bases removed from V and 2 bases from J, the gap between germline ends came to 12 bases. CDR1 and CDR2 (germline): LGHNA, YSLEER. The CDR3 has 15 residues. As DNA, the CDR3 is TGCGCCAGCAGCCAACGGGACTCTCCAAACACTGAAGCTTTCTTT. This gives the protein CASSQRDSPNTEAFF.